These 9 T cell receptor beta chains were all obtained from the same sample, sequenced in a study of blood T cells in healthy people across ages. Sample-barcoded 5' priming and a J-beta primer mix drove a second PCR of about 7 to 12 cycles. A single record per CDR3 protein comes from TCRdb applying MiXCR to the 5' RACE reads. The sample contains 850,000 or so distinct CDR3 sequences, 29% of which appear only once. The sample comprised blood. The receptors were gathered from a woman older than 75 in good health.

There are many counts of this clonotype. The J gene is TRBJ1-5, the V gene TRBV7-9; TRBD1 matches 7 bases. The CDR3 totals 15 residues. Germline trimming cut 5 bases from V and 2 bases from J; bases unmatched to any gene: 6. Germline lookup yields CDR1 SEHNR and CDR2 FQNEAQ (reference sequence). As DNA, the CDR3 is TGTGCCAGCAGCGCAACCGGGACAGGCAATCAGCCCCAGCATTTT. The encoded protein is CASSATGTGNQPQHF.

On this clonotype: Just one base apart from a much larger clone, this may be a read error. The chain employs TRBV20-1 and TRBJ1-4, with D possibly matching TRBD1 (5 bases). The germline gives CDR1 DFQATT, CDR2 SNEGSKA (reference sequence). V was cut by 1 base and J by 8 bases, with 17 bases left in between. CDR3 length: 15 residues. CDR3 DNA sequence: TGCAGTGCTAGAGGTGGGGGACCCTGGGAGGAAAAACTGTTTTTT. Translation gives CSARGGGPWEEKLFF.

As for this clonotype: One base away lies a much larger clone, so this may be a sequencing read error. CDR3 nucleotides: TGTGCCAGCAGCTCAGGACGCCAAACGTACTTC. It translates to CASSSGRQTYF. The genes are TRBV5-6 and TRBJ2-5; D is unclear. Germline assignment: CDR1 SGHDT and CDR2 YYEEEE. This CDR3 is built from 11 residues. Trimming shortened V by 3 bases and J by 13 bases, and 13 bases separated the two germline ends. Using reference TRBV5-6 and TRBJ2-5 for the parts outside the CDR3, the full variable domain is DAGVTQSPTHLIKTRGQQVTLRCSPKSGHDTVSWYQQALGQGPQFIFQYYEEEERQRGNFPDRFSGHQFPNYSSELNVNALLLGDSALYLCASSSGRQTYFGPGTRLLVL.

The V gene is TRBV7-2, the J gene TRBJ1-2, with TRBD1 matching over 12 bases. In germline, CDR1 is SGHTA, CDR2 FQGNSA. Unmatched junction bases numbered 7, after V lost 6 bases and J lost 8 bases. This CDR3 has 14 amino acids. The CDR3, as DNA: TGTGCCAGCAGGGGGACAGGGGGCTGTGGGGGCTACACCTTC. Its translation: CASRGTGGCGGYTF.

CDR3: CASSLPRRDRDEETQYF. The CDR3 DNA sequence: TGTGCCAGCAGCCTTCCACGCCGGGACAGGGATGAAGAGACCCAGTACTTC. V and J are TRBV7-9 and TRBJ2-7; TRBD1 aligns across 9 bases. The J call may be in error: the DNA end matches TRBJ2-5 better. The CDR3 has 17 residues. Germline lookup yields CDR1 SEHNR and CDR2 FQNEAQ (reference sequence).

This clonotype has a count of ten or more. This chain connects TRBV28 to TRBJ2-7, with 12 bases aligning to TRBD2. The J segment lost 3 bases and the V segment lost 6 bases, leaving 12 bases of the junction unmatched. This CDR3 spans 17 amino acids. Looked up from germline, CDR1 is MDHEN and CDR2 is SYDVKM. The CDR3 loop is CASRPLAGGPNIYEQYF. The DNA for the CDR3 is TGTGCCAGCAGGCCACTAGCGGGGGGACCGAATATCTACGAGCAGTACTTC.

The genes are TRBV4-3 and TRBJ1-1, with 7 bases identical to TRBD1. Trimming at V came to 1 base and at J to 6 bases, leaving 8 bases not matched to a gene. Germline CDR1 is LGHNA and CDR2 is YSLEER. The CDR3 runs to 15 residues. The CDR3 DNA reads as TGCGCCAGCAGCCAAGGAGGGGGCAGATGGGCTGAAGCTTTCTTT. Translated, it gives CASSQGGGRWAEAFF.

Remarks on this clonotype: The junction departs from the called germline gene at one end, perhaps through a read error. The J gene is TRBJ2-1, the V gene TRBV7-2, with D tentatively TRBD2 (6 bases). The CDR3 covers 15 residues. In germline, CDR1 is SGHTA, CDR2 FQGNSA. This chain's CDR3 is CASSLAGGPYNEEFF. The CDR3 region has the DNA TGTGCCAGCAGCTTAGCGGGGGGTCCCTACAATGAGGAGTTCTTC.

The sample holds many counts of this clonotype. The rearrangement uses TRBV5-1 and TRBJ1-2; D remains unclear. Deletions cut 4 bases from V and 8 bases from J, with 15 bases between. Germline assignment: CDR1 SGHRS and CDR2 YFSETQ. This CDR3 has 13 residues. This CDR3 is CASSLAGGFGYTF. In DNA form, the CDR3 reads TGCGCCAGCAGCCTTGCCGGAGGGTTCGGCTACACCTTC.